This T cell receptor beta chain was retrieved from a study of T cell clonality in common variable immunodeficiency. The CDR3 is 15 amino acids. In germline, CDR1 is DFQATT, CDR2 SNEGSKA (reference sequence). The V segment lost 1 base and the J segment 2 bases; nucleotides outside the gene matches: 4. Overall study results and limits: Shared TCRbeta clones were fewer between CVID subjects than controls.

TCRdb's copy holds only in-frame clones and misses some; the assay was immunoSEQ multiplex PCR. The table lists about 52,000 clones, with no singletons. In its sample, this clone was seen many times. Its target is unknown. Sequencing ends 3 residues short of the CDR3 end; the germline J gene provides the rest. Donors gave roughly 5 to 8 ml heparinized peripheral whole blood. This clonotype originated in a person aged 18-70 years in good health. The chain combines TRBV20-1 with TRBJ2-1; 8 nucleotides agree with TRBD2. The sequencing sample was made of peripheral blood mononuclear cells. The part of the CDR3 DNA that was read is TGCAGTGCTAGAGTTCCGACTAGCGCCTACAATGAG. This sequence encodes CSARVPTSAYNE. The full-length CDR3 reads as CSARVPTSAYNEQFF.